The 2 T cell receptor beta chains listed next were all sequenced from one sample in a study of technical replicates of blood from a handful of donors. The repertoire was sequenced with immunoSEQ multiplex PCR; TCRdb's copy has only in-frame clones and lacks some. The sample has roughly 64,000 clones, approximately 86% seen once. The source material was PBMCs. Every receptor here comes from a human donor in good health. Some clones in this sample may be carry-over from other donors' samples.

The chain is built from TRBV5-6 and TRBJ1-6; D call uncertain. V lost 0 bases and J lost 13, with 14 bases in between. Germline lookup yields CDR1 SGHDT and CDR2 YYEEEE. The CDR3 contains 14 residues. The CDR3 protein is CASSLEPESAPLHF. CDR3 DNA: TGTGCCAGCAGCTTGGAGCCGGAGTCGGCGCCCCTCCACTTT.

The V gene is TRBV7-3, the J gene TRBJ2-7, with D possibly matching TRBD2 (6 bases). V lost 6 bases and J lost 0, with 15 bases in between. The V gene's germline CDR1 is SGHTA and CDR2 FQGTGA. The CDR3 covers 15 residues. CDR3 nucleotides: TGTGCCAGCAGTCACCGGGGTAGCGGCTCCTACGAGCAGTACTTC. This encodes CASSHRGSGSYEQYF.